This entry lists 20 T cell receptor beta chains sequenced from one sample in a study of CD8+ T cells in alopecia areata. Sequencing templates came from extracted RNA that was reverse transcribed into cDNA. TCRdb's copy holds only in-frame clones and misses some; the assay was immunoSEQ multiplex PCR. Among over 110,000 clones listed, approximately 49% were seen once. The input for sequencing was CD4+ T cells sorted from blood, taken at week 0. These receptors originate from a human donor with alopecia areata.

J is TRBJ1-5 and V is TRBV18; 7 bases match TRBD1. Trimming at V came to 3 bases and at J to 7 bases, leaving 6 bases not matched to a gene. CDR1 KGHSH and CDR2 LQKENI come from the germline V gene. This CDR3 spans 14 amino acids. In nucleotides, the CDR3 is TGTGCCAGCTCACCTTCGGGACAGATACAGCCCCAGCATTTT. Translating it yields CASSPSGQIQPQHF.

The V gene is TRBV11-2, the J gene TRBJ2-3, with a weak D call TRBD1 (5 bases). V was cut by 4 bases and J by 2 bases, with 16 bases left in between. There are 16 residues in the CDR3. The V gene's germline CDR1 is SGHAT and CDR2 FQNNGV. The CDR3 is CASSSLARGPTDTQYF. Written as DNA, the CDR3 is TGTGCCAGCAGCTCCCTGGCAAGGGGCCCCACAGATACGCAGTATTTT.

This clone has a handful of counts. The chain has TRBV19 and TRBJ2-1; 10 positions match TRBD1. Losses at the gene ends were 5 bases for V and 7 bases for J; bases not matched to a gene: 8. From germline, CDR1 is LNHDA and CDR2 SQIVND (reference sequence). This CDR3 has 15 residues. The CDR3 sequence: CASSLGGQGWNEQFF. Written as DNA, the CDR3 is TGTGCCAGTAGTCTGGGGGGACAGGGGTGGAATGAGCAGTTCTTC.

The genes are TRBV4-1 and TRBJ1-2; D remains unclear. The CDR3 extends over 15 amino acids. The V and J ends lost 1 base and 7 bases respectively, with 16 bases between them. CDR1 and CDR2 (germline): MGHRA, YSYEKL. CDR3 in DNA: TGCGCCAGCAGCCAAGCTACCCGAGTATTCTCTGGCTACACCTTC. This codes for CASSQATRVFSGYTF.

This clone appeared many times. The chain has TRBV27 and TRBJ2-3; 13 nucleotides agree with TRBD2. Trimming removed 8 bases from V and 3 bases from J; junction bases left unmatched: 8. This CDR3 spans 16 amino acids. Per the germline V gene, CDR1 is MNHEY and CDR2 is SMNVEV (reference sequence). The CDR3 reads CASVTSGRRLTDTQYF. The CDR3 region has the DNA TGTGCCAGCGTGACTAGCGGGAGGCGGTTAACAGATACGCAGTATTTT.

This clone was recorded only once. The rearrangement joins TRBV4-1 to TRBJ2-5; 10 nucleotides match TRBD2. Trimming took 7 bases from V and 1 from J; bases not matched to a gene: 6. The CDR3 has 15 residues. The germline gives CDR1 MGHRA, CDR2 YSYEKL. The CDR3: CASKVRLAGQETQYF. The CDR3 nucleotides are TGCGCCAGCAAGGTTAGACTAGCGGGCCAAGAGACCCAGTACTTC.

CDR3 DNA sequence: TGTGCCAGCAGCCAACTTCTAGAGGGTACAGATACGCAGTATTTT. This gives the protein CASSQLLEGTDTQYF. The J gene is TRBJ2-3, the V gene TRBV4-2; the D gene is possibly TRBD2 (5 bases). There are 15 residues in the CDR3. The germline gives CDR1 LGHNA, CDR2 YNFKEQ. The V gene lost 2 bases and the J gene lost 3 bases, with 12 bases spanning the gap.

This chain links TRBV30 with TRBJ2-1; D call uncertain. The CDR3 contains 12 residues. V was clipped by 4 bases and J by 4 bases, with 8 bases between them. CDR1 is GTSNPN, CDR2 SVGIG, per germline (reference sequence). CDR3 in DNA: TGTGCCTGGAATGGCTTTTACAATGAGCAGTTCTTC. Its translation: CAWNGFYNEQFF.

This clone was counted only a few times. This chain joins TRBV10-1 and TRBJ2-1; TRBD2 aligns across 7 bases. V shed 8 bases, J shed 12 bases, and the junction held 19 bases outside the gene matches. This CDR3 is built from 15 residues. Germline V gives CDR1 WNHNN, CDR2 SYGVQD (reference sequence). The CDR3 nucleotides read TGCGCCAGCGAGGGCGGGAGACTCCGCGCCCCGGGGCAGTTCTTC. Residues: CASEGGRLRAPGQFF.

As DNA, the CDR3 is TGTGCCAGCAGGCTTATGGCCGTGTCCGGGGAGCTGTTTTTT. Amino acid sequence: CASRLMAVSGELFF. The V and J genes are TRBV27 and TRBJ2-2, with D unresolved. The V and J ends lost 6 bases and 6 bases respectively, with 14 bases between them. From germline, CDR1 is MNHEY and CDR2 SMNVEV (reference sequence). This CDR3 region has 14 residues.

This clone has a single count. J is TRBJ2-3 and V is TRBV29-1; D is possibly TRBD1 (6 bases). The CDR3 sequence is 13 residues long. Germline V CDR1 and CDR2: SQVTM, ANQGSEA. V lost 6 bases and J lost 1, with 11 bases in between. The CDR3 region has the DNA TGCAGCGTGTCGACAGGCGGCACAGATACGCAGTATTTT. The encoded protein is CSVSTGGTDTQYF.

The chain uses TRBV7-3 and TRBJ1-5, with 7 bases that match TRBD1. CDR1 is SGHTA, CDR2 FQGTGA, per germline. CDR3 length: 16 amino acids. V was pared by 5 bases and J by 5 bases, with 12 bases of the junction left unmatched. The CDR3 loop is CASSPQQGSLYQPQHF. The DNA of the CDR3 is TGTGCCAGCAGCCCGCAACAGGGGAGTTTGTATCAGCCCCAGCATTTT.

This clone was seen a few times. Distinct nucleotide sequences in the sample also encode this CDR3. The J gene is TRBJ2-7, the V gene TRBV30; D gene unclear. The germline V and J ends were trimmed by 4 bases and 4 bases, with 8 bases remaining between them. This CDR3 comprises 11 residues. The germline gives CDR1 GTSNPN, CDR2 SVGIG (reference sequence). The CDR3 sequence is CAWNAGYEQYF. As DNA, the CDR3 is TGTGCCTGGAATGCAGGATACGAGCAGTACTTC.

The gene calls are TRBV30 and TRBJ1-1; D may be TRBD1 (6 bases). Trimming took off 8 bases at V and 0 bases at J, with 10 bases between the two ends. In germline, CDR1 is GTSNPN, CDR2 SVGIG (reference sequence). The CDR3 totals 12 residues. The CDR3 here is CARTVMNTEAFF. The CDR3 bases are TGTGCCAGGACAGTAATGAACACTGAAGCTTTCTTT. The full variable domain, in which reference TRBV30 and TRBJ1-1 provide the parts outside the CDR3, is SQTIHQWPATLVQPVGSPLSLECTVEGTSNPNLYWYRQAAGRGLQLLFYSVGIGQISSEVPQNLSASRPQDRQFILSSKKLLLSDSGFYLCARTVMNTEAFFGQGTRLTVV.

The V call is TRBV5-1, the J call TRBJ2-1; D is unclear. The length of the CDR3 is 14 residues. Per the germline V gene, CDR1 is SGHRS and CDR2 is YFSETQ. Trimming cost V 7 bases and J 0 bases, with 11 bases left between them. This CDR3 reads CASQQQISYNEQFF. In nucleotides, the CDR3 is TGCGCCAGCCAACAACAAATCTCCTACAATGAGCAGTTCTTC.

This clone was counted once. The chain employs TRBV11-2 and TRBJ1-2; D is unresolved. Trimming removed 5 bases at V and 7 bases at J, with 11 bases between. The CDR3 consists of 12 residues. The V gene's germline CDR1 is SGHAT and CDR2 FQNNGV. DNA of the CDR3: TGTGCCAGCAGCCCCCGGGGAGCTGGCTACACCTTC. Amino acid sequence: CASSPRGAGYTF.

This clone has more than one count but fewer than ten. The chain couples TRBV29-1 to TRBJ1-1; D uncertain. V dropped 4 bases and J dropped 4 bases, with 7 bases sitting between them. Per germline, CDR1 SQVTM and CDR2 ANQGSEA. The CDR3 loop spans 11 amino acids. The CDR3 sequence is CSVVPFTEAFF. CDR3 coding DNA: TGCAGCGTTGTCCCGTTCACTGAAGCTTTCTTT. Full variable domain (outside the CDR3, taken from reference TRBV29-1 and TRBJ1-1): SAVISQKPSRDICQRGTSLTIQCQVDSQVTMMFWYRQQPGQSLTLIATANQGSEATYESGFVIDKFPISRPNLTFSTLTVSNMSPEDSSIYLCSVVPFTEAFFGQGTRLTVV.

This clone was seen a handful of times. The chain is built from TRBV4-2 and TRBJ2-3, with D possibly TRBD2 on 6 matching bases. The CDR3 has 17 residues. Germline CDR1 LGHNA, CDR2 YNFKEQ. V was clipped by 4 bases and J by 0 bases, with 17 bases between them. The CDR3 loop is CASSLTLLATSTDTQYF. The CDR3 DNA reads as TGTGCCAGCAGCCTCACCCTCCTAGCGACTAGCACAGATACGCAGTATTTT.

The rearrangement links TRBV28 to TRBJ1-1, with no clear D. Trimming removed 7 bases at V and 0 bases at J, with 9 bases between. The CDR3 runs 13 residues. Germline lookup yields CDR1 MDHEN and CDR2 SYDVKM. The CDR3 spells CASTRPLNTEAFF. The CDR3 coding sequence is TGTGCCAGCACTCGTCCCCTGAACACTGAAGCTTTCTTT.

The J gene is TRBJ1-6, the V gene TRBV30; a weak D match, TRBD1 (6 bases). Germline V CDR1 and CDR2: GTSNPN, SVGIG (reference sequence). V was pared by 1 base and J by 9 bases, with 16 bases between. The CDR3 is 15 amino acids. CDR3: CAWSGSSRDISPLHF. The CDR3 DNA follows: TGTGCCTGGAGTGGTTCCTCCAGGGACATTTCACCCCTCCACTTT.